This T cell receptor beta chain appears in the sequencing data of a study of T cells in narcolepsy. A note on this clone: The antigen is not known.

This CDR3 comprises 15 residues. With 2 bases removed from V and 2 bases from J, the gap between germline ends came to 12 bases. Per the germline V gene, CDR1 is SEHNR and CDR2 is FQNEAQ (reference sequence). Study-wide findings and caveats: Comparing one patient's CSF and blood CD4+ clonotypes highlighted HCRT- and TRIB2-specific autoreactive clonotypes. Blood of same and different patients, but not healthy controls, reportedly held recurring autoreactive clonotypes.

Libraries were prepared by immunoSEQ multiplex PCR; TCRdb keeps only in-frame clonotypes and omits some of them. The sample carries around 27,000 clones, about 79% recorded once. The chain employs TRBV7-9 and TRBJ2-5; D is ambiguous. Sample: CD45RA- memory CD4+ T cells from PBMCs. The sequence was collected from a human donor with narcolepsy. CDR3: CASSLMMSDQETQYF. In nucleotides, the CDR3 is TGTGCCAGCAGCTTAATGATGTCGGATCAAGAGACCCAGTACTTC.